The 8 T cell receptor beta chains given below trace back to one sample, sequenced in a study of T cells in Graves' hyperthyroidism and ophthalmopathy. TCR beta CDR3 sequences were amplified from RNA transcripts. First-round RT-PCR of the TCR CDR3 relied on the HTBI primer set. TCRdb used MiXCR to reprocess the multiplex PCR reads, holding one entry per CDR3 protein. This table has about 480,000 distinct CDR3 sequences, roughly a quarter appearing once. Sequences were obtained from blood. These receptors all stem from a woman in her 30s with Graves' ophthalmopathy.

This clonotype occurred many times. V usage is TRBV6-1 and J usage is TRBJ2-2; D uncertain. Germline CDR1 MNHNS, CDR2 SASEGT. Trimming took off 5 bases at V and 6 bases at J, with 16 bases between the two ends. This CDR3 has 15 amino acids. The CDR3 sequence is CASSQTLSGSGELFF. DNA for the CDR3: TGTGCCAGCAGTCAAACCCTTTCCGGGTCCGGGGAGCTGTTTTTT.

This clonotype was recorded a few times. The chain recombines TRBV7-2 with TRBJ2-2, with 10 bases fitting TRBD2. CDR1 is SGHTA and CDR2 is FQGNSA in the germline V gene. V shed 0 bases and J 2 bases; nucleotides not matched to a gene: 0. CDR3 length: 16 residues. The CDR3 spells CASSLALAGNTGELFF. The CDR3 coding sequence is TGTGCCAGCAGCTTAGCACTAGCGGGAAACACCGGGGAGCTGTTTTTT.

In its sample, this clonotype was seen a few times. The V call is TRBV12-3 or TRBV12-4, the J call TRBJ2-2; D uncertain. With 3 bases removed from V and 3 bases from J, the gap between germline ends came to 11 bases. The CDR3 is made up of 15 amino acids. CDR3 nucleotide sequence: TGTGCCAGCAGTTTTTCCAGGACGGACACCGGGGAGCTGTTTTTT. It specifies CASSFSRTDTGELFF.

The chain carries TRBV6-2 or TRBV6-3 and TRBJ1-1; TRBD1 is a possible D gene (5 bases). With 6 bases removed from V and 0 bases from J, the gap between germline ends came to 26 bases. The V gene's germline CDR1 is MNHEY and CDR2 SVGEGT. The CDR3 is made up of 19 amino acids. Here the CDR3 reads CASRGSQVNGARLNTEAFF. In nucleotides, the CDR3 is TGTGCCAGCAGGGGATCTCAAGTTAACGGGGCCCGACTGAACACTGAAGCTTTCTTT.

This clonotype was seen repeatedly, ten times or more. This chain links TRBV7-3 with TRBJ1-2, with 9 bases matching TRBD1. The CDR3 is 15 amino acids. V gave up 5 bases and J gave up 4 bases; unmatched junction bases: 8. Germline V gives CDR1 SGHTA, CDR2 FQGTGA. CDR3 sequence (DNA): TGTGCCAGCAGCAAAACAGGGGGCAAAGTCTATGGCTACACCTTC. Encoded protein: CASSKTGGKVYGYTF.

CDR3 protein: CASSSGSLEAGELFF. In DNA form, the CDR3 reads TGTGCCAGCAGCTCGGGGTCCCTGGAGGCCGGGGAGCTGTTTTTT. The gene calls are TRBV7-2 and TRBJ2-2; weak D call: TRBD2 (5 bases). Germline CDR1 SGHTA, CDR2 FQGNSA. Trimming removed 4 bases at V and 6 bases at J, with 15 bases between. The CDR3 loop spans 15 amino acids.

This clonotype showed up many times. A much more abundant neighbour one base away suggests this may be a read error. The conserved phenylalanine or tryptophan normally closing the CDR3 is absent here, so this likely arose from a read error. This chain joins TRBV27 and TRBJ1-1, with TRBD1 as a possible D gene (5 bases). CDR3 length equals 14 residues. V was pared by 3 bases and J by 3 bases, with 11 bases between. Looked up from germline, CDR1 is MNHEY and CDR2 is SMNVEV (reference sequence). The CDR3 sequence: CASSFGVGDTEAFL. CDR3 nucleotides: TGTGCCAGCAGTTTTGGGGTAGGGGACACTGAAGCTTTCCTT.

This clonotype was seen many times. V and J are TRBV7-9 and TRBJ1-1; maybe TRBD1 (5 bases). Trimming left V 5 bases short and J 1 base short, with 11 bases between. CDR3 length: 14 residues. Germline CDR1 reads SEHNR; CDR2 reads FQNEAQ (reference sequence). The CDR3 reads CASSPWDENTEAFF. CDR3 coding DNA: TGTGCCAGCAGCCCTTGGGACGAGAACACTGAAGCTTTCTTT.